Listed below are T cell receptor beta chains from one sample, sequenced in a study of neoadjuvant nivolumab and ipilimumab in lung cancer. Measured with immunoSEQ multiplex PCR; TCRdb has only the in-frame clones, and not every one. The sample holds 40,000 to 60,000 clones, 85% to 90% seen once. Source: blood, taken before neoadjuvant nivolumab, alone or with ipilimumab. The receptors originated from an adult with non-small cell lung cancer. Some clones in this sample may be carry-over from other donors' samples. CDR3s include the opening cysteine and the closing phenylalanine or tryptophan. A D gene is named only where the DNA matches it firmly. Where a row states a size, it is once, few, many or the class of an expanded clone; other rows omit it.

NA,medium-sized,TRBV5-1,TRBJ2-3,TGCGCCAGCAGCTTGGTTGTGAGCTCGGGGACAGATACGCAGTATTTT,CASSLVVSSGTDTQYF
NA,once,TRBV6-1,TRBJ1-2,TGTGCCAGCAGAGTACAGGGTCGCTATGGCTACACCTTC,CASRVQGRYGYTF
NA,NA,TRBV14,TRBJ2-4,TGTGCCAGCAGCTTCTCAAGTGGGGAAGGCAAAAACATTCAGTACTTC,CASSFSSGEGKNIQYF
TRBD2,once,TRBV14,TRBJ2-3,TGTGCCAGCTCAAGGGGACTAGCGAACACTTTCACAGATACGCAGTATTTT,CASSRGLANTFTDTQYF
NA,NA,TRBV2,TRBJ2-5,TGTGCCAGCAGGAGGGACTGGCAAGAGACCCAGTACTTC,CASRRDWQETQYF
TRBD1,NA,TRBV5-1,TRBJ1-4,TGCGCCAGCAGCTCCGACAGGGAGGGTGAAAAACTGTTTTTT,CASSSDREGEKLFF
TRBD2,NA,TRBV18,TRBJ2-3,TGTGCCAGCTCACCGGGACTAGCGGGAGGCACTCTCACCACAGATACGCAGTATTTT,CASSPGLAGGTLTTDTQYF
NA,NA,TRBV5-6,TRBJ2-5,TGTGCCAGCAGCTTCCCGGGTCGGCCGGAGACCCAGTACTTC,CASSFPGRPETQYF
TRBD1,NA,TRBV27,TRBJ1-1,TGTGCCAGCAGCCGGACAGGAGACACTGAAGCTTTCTTT,CASSRTGDTEAFF
NA,once,TRBV5-4,TRBJ1-2,TGTGCCAGCAGCTTGGCTAACAGTAACTATGGCTACACCTTC,CASSLANSNYGYTF
TRBD2,NA,TRBV9,TRBJ2-7,TGTGCCAGCAGCGTAGAGGGCGGGAGCTCCTACGAGCAGTACTTC,CASSVEGGSSYEQYF
NA,NA,TRBV27,TRBJ2-5,TGTGCCAGCAGGGGCAGCTACCAAGAGACCCAGTACTTC,CASRGSYQETQYF
NA,NA,TRBV6-5,TRBJ2-3,TGTGCCAGCACCGGTGGGCTCGGTACGCAGTATTTT,CASTGGLGTQYF
NA,NA,TRBV19,TRBJ2-3,TGTGCCAGTAGTATCCAAGGCCCCACAGATACGCAGTATTTT,CASSIQGPTDTQYF
NA,NA,TRBV9,TRBJ2-5,TGTGCCAGCAGCGGTCAAGAGACCCAGTACTTC,CASSGQETQYF
TRBD1,NA,TRBV7-2,TRBJ1-1,TGTGCCAGCAGCCTCCGACAGGGGGTCACTGAAGCTTTCTTT,CASSLRQGVTEAFF
NA,once,TRBV25-1,TRBJ1-1,TGTGCCAGCAGCGCCAGGGGAACTGAAGCTTTCTTT,CASSARGTEAFF
NA,NA,TRBV6-6,TRBJ2-7,TGTGCCAGCAGTTCAAGCTCCACGGGATCCTACGAGCAGTACTTC,CASSSSSTGSYEQYF
TRBD2,NA,TRBV5-8,TRBJ2-2,TGTGCCAGCAGCGGAAGGACTAGGAACACCGGGGAGCTGTTTTTT,CASSGRTRNTGELFF
NA,NA,TRBV30,TRBJ2-2,TGTGCCTGGAGTCCGGGTCCATCGTCCGGGGAGCTGTTTTTT,CAWSPGPSSGELFF
NA,NA,TRBV18,TRBJ1-4,TGTGCCAGCTCACCAAAGGACGAAACGAAACTGTTTTTT,CASSPKDETKLFF
NA,NA,TRBV5-1,TRBJ2-3,TGCGCCAGCAGCCCCCGGCCAGATACGCAGTATTTT,CASSPRPDTQYF
NA,NA,TRBV5-4,TRBJ2-3,TGTGCCAGCAGCTTGGGGGGGCCGCCCACGCAGTATTTT,CASSLGGPPTQYF
NA,NA,TRBV5-5,TRBJ1-4,TGTGCCAGCGGACCGTATGAAGGGAATGAAAAACTGTTTTTT,CASGPYEGNEKLFF
TRBD1,NA,TRBV7-3,TRBJ1-2,TGTGCCAGCAGCCTGGACAGGGCCGGCTATGGCTACACCTTC,CASSLDRAGYGYTF
TRBD2,NA,TRBV5-4,TRBJ2-7,TGTGCCAGCAGCGCCCTAGCGGGAGGGCTGGGGGAGCAGTACTTC,CASSALAGGLGEQYF
TRBD2,once,TRBV30,TRBJ2-7,TGTGCCACGACTAGCGGGACAGTTACGAGGCAGTACTTC,CATTSGTVTRQYF
NA,NA,TRBV29-1,TRBJ2-7,TGCAGCGCCCTAGGGGGAGGGAGAGATCGGCAGTACTTC,CSALGGGRDRQYF
NA,NA,TRBV19,TRBJ2-5,TGTGCCAGTAGTATAGTGTTGGCGGGAGAGACCCAGTACTTC,CASSIVLAGETQYF
NA,NA,TRBV10-3,TRBJ1-1,TGTGCCATCAGCCAAAGCGGGGTCCGCCTCGACACTGAAGCTTTCTTT,CAISQSGVRLDTEAFF
NA,NA,TRBV9,TRBJ1-2,TGTGCCAGCAGGGGGGGGTACAGGGTTAACTATGGCTACACCTTC,CASRGGYRVNYGYTF
TRBD2,NA,TRBV7-2,TRBJ2-1,TGTGCCAGCAGCTTAGATAGCGGGACTTACAATGAGCAGTTCTTC,CASSLDSGTYNEQFF
TRBD1,NA,TRBV5-6,TRBJ1-2,TGTGCCAGCAGCACCGGGACAGGGGTGAGTGGCTACACCTTC,CASSTGTGVSGYTF
NA,NA,TRBV7-2,TRBJ2-7,TGTGCCAGCAGCAGAGACAGCCTTTCCTACGAGCAGTACTTC,CASSRDSLSYEQYF
TRBD2,NA,TRBV29-1,TRBJ2-3,TGCAGCGTTACAGGGACTAGCGGGAGAGAAAATACGCAGTATTTT,CSVTGTSGRENTQYF
NA,NA,TRBV30,TRBJ1-2,TGTGCCTGGAATAGACCGGGGACCGGCTACACCTTC,CAWNRPGTGYTF
TRBD1,NA,TRBV30,TRBJ1-2,TGTGCCTGGAAAGGACAGGGGGCGGGCTATGGCTACACCTTC,CAWKGQGAGYGYTF
NA,NA,TRBV5-1,TRBJ2-7,TGCGCCAGCAGCTTAGACTTGTACGAGCAGTACTTC,CASSLDLYEQYF
NA,NA,TRBV11-2,TRBJ1-2,TGTGCCAGCAGCTTATTAGGGGGGGGCTATGGCTACACCTTC,CASSLLGGGYGYTF
NA,NA,TRBV10-1,TRBJ1-1,TGCGCCAGCAGTAAAGACAGAGACACTGAAGCTTTCTTT,CASSKDRDTEAFF
NA,NA,TRBV14,TRBJ2-5,TGTGCCAGCAGCCACCTCTCCGGGACCCAAGGAGAGACCCAGTACTTC,CASSHLSGTQGETQYF
NA,NA,TRBV11-2,TRBJ2-5,TGTGCCAGCAGCCCGCTCTCGGGGACCTCAGGGACCCAGTACTTC,CASSPLSGTSGTQYF